This entry is about one T cell receptor (beta chain). Its antigen is not known. Regulatory T cells were sorted from blood as CD4+ CD25-high CD127-low cells. This specimen comes from a study of regulatory and conventional T cells in RAG deficiency. CDR1 is SGHRS and CDR2 is YFSETQ in the germline V gene. J lost 1 base, V lost 4 bases, and 1 base had no gene match. The CDR3 totals 13 residues. Broader study findings: Omenn syndrome and CID/AS patients had roughly 100-fold fewer unique Treg TCR beta sequences, versus around 10-fold elsewhere. Shannon entropy was markedly lower and Simpson indices higher in RAG-deficient patients than control T-cell subsets. Sorted Omenn CD25-high CD127-low cells may not be bona fide Tregs.

TCRdb keeps only in-frame clones here, not all; method: immunoSEQ multiplex PCR. Of about 19,000 clones listed, about 87% are singletons. This same sample was also part of a study on regulatory T cells. From that study: The primer mix had 52 TRBV and 13 TRBJ primers. Regulatory T cells showed the strongest V-J pair restriction and V/J gene skewing among patient repertoires.

The source is a human donor in good health. The V call is TRBV5-1, the J call TRBJ2-7, with 8 bases matching TRBD2. Input material: Tregs sorted from blood. The CDR3, as DNA: TGCGCCAGCAGCCCGGGGGGGTCCTACGAGCAGTACTTC. Protein sequence: CASSPGGSYEQYF.